This T cell receptor beta chain is drawn from a study of long-term antiretroviral therapy in people with HIV. Study details: The 2015 immediate-ART recommendation was preceded by the earliest samples by about a decade. Study results and caveats: HIV repertoire CDR3 lengths ranged less widely than those of controls.

Treatment of all HIV participants took place in the United States. Survey-level resolution applied to immunoSEQ assay v3.0. The data were produced by immunoSEQ multiplex PCR, yet TCRdb's version contains in-frame clones alone and is incomplete. The sample carries around 30,000 clones, 85% to 95% recorded once. The length of the CDR3 is 15 residues. Germline lookup yields CDR1 MNHEY and CDR2 SVGAGI. With 3 bases clipped from V and 6 bases from J, the junction kept 8 bases outside the gene matches. About this clone: The antigen is undetermined.

Specimen: unsorted PBMCs, collected roughly 6.5 years after starting antiretroviral therapy. This clonotype originated in a woman aged 40 to 50 with HIV. V usage is TRBV6-5 and J usage is TRBJ1-2; 9 bases are shared with TRBD1. CDR3 nucleotides: TGTGCCAGCAGTTATTCCGGACAGGGGATGGATGGCTACACCTTC. This encodes CASSYSGQGMDGYTF.